The rows below give T cell receptor beta chains drawn from one sample of a study of CD8 T cell repertoires and HIV-1 epitope variants. Here immunoSEQ multiplex PCR was the method, and the copy in TCRdb shows in-frame clones only, minus some. The repertoire holds about 5,500 clones, roughly three fifths seen once, with about 42% in the top ten. These TCRs are of unknown antigen specificity. Sample: cultured CD8+ T cells derived from PBMCs. The receptors derive from a male donor with HIV. The CDR3 runs from the conserved cysteine through the conserved F or W.

J: TRBJ1-1
V: TRBV5-5
CDR3: CASSLDRATEAFF

J: TRBJ1-6
V: TRBV5-6
CDR3: CASSLAEMGSPLHF

J: TRBJ2-6
V: TRBV6-5
CDR3: CASSYSFSGANVLTF

J: TRBJ2-4
V: TRBV7-8
CDR3: CALGEDQNIQYF

J: TRBJ1-1
V: TRBV19
CDR3: CASSTQGQGNTEAFF

J: TRBJ2-2
V: TRBV6-4
CDR3: CASSEGDTGELFF

J: TRBJ1-5
V: TRBV7-9
CDR3: CASSLSNQPQHF

J: TRBJ2-7
V: TRBV29-1
CDR3: CSVVSASAYEQYF

J: TRBJ2-1
V: TRBV19
CDR3: CASSIVADREQFF

J: TRBJ2-7
V: TRBV4-2
CDR3: CASSLGPPGQGSYEQYF

J: TRBJ2-3
V: TRBV5-6
CDR3: CASSLTGTDTQYF

J: TRBJ1-1
V: TRBV6-5
CDR3: CASRLRWNTEAFF

J: TRBJ1-2
V: TRBV14
CDR3: CASSPITGIGYTF

J: TRBJ1-1
V: TRBV6-5
CDR3: CASSPTGPPLEAFF

J: TRBJ2-7
V: TRBV5-6
CDR3: CASSSDREASYEQYF

J: TRBJ2-2
V: TRBV7-8
CDR3: CASSLGGTATGELFF

J: TRBJ2-2
V: TRBV28
CDR3: CASSFGGNTGELFF

J: TRBJ1-1
V: TRBV28
CDR3: CASSPIGTGEAFF

J: TRBJ2-4
V: TRBV5-1
CDR3: CASSPLLGTAKNIQYF

J: TRBJ2-7
V: TRBV5-4
CDR3: CASSRRQGNEQYF

J: TRBJ2-3
V: TRBV4-1
CDR3: CASSPDGDTSGGEDTQYF

J: TRBJ1-1
V: TRBV6-5
CDR3: CASSYSDSSVTEAFF

J: TRBJ1-2
V: TRBV9
CDR3: CASNQGAYGYTF

J: TRBJ1-2
V: TRBV4-3
CDR3: CASSQSRGLNYGYTF

J: TRBJ1-3
V: TRBV19
CDR3: CASSSGISGNTIYF

J: TRBJ2-1
V: TRBV6-5
CDR3: CASSYSGLAGGNEQFF

J: TRBJ2-1
V: TRBV6-6
CDR3: CASSYGGDRGHNEQFF

J: TRBJ2-7
V: TRBV5-4
CDR3: CASSLETGATYEQYF

J: TRBJ2-1
V: TRBV11-1
CDR3: CASSSGQGFDEQFF

J: TRBJ2-5
V: TRBV5-6
CDR3: CASSFLTPQETQYF

J: TRBJ2-4
V: TRBV11-2
CDR3: CASSLLQAPKNIQYF

J: TRBJ2-1
V: TRBV27
CDR3: CASSLLAGGSEQFF

J: TRBJ2-1
V: TRBV7-9
CDR3: CASSPAGLAGATYNEQFF

J: TRBJ1-2
V: TRBV18
CDR3: CASSPPRQLIGYTF

J: TRBJ2-7
V: TRBV10-3
CDR3: CAISEKQGPLEQYF

J: TRBJ2-7
V: TRBV4-2
CDR3: CASSQNGGSNEQYF

J: TRBJ1-4
V: TRBV16
CDR3: CASSLQRAGTGLMQLFF

J: TRBJ2-3
V: TRBV28
CDR3: CASSLGLAGGIGTDTQYF

J: TRBJ1-2
V: TRBV27
CDR3: CASSLGPNYGYTF